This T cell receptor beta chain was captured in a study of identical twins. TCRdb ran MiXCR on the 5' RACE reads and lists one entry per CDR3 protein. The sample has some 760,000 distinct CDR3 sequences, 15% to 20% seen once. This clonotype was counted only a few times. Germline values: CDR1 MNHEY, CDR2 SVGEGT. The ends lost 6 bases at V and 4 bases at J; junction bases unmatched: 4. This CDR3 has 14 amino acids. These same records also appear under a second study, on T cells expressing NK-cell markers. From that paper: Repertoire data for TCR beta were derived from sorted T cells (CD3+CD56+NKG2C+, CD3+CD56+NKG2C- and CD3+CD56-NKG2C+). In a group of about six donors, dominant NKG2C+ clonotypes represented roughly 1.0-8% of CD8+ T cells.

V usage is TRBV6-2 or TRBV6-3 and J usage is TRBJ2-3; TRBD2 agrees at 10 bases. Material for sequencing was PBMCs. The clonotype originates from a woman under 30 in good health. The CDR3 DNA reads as TGTGCCAGCAGGCTAGCGGGAGCAGCAGATACGCAGTATTTT. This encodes CASRLAGAADTQYF.